This T cell receptor (beta chain) was observed in a study of blood T cell repertoires in COVID-19. The protocol was immunoSEQ multiplex PCR, while the TCRdb copy is restricted to in-frame clones and leaves out a portion. The sample consists of hundreds of thousands of clones, around 90% of them appearing once. The ends were cut back, 0 bases at V and 1 base at J, with 7 bases in the middle. The CDR3 loop spans 14 amino acids. CDR1 and CDR2 from the germline V gene are SGHRS and YFSETQ. The clonotype comes from a man aged 50-59 years who had been exposed to COVID-19. The sequencing input was PBMCs or T cells enriched from blood (not recorded which). J is TRBJ1-1 and V is TRBV5-1; D is undetermined. CDR3 residues: CASSLAGENTEAFF. CDR3 in DNA: TGCGCCAGCAGCTTGGCCGGGGAGAACACTGAAGCTTTCTTT.